The 9 T cell receptor beta chains reported below all come from one sample, sequenced in a study of T cells after yellow fever vaccination (dated by TCRdb to between 2018 and 2020). Libraries were built with 5' RACE. Instrument on record: Illumina HiSeq 2500. TCRdb handled the public reads itself, with Q25 trimming in fastp and clone calling in MiXCR, and kept productive beta chains. Each entry merges the rows of one CDR3 protein and shows their most common DNA and genes. The sample table holds approximately 550,000 distinct CDR3 sequences, of which over 15% were seen once. The ten top clones hold roughly an eighth of the sample. In light of the paper, this sample's treatment or condition label describes: live attenuated yellow fever vaccine strain. The sequencing here drew on PBMCs, taken 15 days after the yellow fever booster vaccination. All receptors derive from a man under 40 who received the YFV17D yellow fever vaccine.

The rearrangement links TRBV5-1 to TRBJ2-3, with TRBD1 matching over 8 bases. The CDR3 loop spans 14 amino acids. J was trimmed by 4 bases and V by 5 bases; bases with no gene match: 6. In germline, CDR1 is SGHRS, CDR2 YFSETQ. Here the CDR3 DNA reads TGCGCCAGCAGAGACAGGGGACGTTCAGATACGCAGTATTTT. The encoded protein is CASRDRGRSDTQYF. The full variable domain, with the rest looked up from reference TRBV5-1 and TRBJ2-3, is KAGVTQTPRYLIKTRGQQVTLSCSPISGHRSVSWYQQTPGQGLQFLFEYFSETQRNKGNFPGRFSGRQFSNSRSEMNVSTLELGDSALYLCASRDRGRSDTQYFGPGTRLTVL.

The chain employs TRBV5-1 and TRBJ1-5; perhaps TRBD1 as D (5 bases). Per germline, CDR1 SGHRS and CDR2 YFSETQ. V lost 0 bases and J 6 bases, leaving 7 bases between the germline ends. The length of the CDR3 is 13 residues. For the CDR3, the DNA is TGCGCCAGCAGCTTGGGGGACGGTCAGCCCCAGCATTTT. Translated, it gives CASSLGDGQPQHF.

This chain connects TRBV30 to TRBJ1-2; TRBD1 is a possible D gene (6 bases). CDR3 size: 14 residues. The V end lost 2 bases, the J end lost 5 bases, and 15 bases lay between the germline ends. The germline gives CDR1 GTSNPN, CDR2 SVGIG (reference sequence). CDR3 sequence (DNA): TGTGCCTGGAGTTGGGGGGGCAGGGGTTATGGCTACACCTTC. Translated: CAWSWGGRGYGYTF.

This clonotype was found a few times. The V gene is TRBV12-3 or TRBV12-4, the J gene TRBJ2-7, with 13 bases lining up with TRBD2. Losses at the gene ends were 6 bases for V and 7 bases for J; bases not matched to a gene: 12. The CDR3 has 16 amino acids. The CDR3 is CASSFSGTSGAMEQYF. CDR3 DNA sequence: TGTGCCAGCAGCTTCAGCGGGACTAGCGGGGCAATGGAGCAGTACTTC.

This clonotype was seen a few times. This chain joins TRBV7-6 and TRBJ2-5; 8 nucleotides line up with TRBD2. The CDR3 contains 15 residues. Germline V gene lookup returns CDR1 SGHVS and CDR2 FNYEAQ. After removal of 4 bases from V and 3 bases from J, the junction contained 7 bases not matched to a gene. Here the CDR3 reads CASSYLTSGEETQYF. CDR3 coding DNA: TGTGCCAGCAGCTATCTTACTAGCGGAGAAGAGACCCAGTACTTC. The full variable domain, its missing parts supplied by reference TRBV7-6 and TRBJ2-5, is GAGVSQSPRYKVTKRGQDVALRCDPISGHVSLYWYRQALGQGPEFLTYFNYEAQQDKSGLPNDRFSAERPEGSISTLTIQRTEQRDSAMYRCASSYLTSGEETQYFGPGTRLLVL.

This sequence joins TRBV15 and TRBJ2-5; TRBD2 aligns across 10 bases. Germline V gives CDR1 LNHNV, CDR2 YYDKDF (reference sequence). V lost 3 bases and J lost 2; bases outside the gene matches: 3. The CDR3 runs 15 residues. In DNA, the CDR3 is TGTGCCACCAGCAGGATGACTAGCGGGCAAGAGACCCAGTACTTC. Translation: CATSRMTSGQETQYF.

The J gene is TRBJ2-6, the V gene TRBV12-3 or TRBV12-4, with D tentatively TRBD1 (5 bases). The CDR3 runs to 15 residues. Trimming stripped 6 bases from V and 0 bases from J, with 9 bases between. CDR3 DNA: TGTGCCAGCAGCCGACAGCACTCTGGGGCCAACGTCCTGACTTTC. This codes for CASSRQHSGANVLTF.

This CDR3 reads CASSGQGRGYEQYF. CDR3 sequence (DNA): TGTGCCAGCAGTGGACAGGGACGCGGGTACGAGCAGTACTTC. The chain couples TRBV12-3 or TRBV12-4 to TRBJ2-7, with 8 bases lining up with TRBD1. The ends lost 5 bases at V and 4 bases at J; junction bases unmatched: 7. The CDR3 has 14 residues.

The J gene is TRBJ2-7, the V gene TRBV12-3 or TRBV12-4; 9 bases match TRBD1. This CDR3 is 14 amino acids long. J lost 5 bases, V lost 3 bases, and 5 bases had no gene match. The CDR3 DNA reads as TGTGCCAGCAGTTTGATGGGACAGGGTCACGAGCAGTACTTC. Translated, it gives CASSLMGQGHEQYF.